Listed below are T cell receptor beta chains from one sample, sequenced in a study of breast tumors, draining lymph nodes, adjacent tissues. MiXCR, run by TCRdb on the multiplex PCR reads, gives a single entry per CDR3 protein. The sample holds tens of thousands of distinct CDR3 sequences, 36% seen once. The material sequenced was breast tumor tissue. The source is a female donor with breast cancer. Some clones in this sample may be carry-over from other donors' samples. CDR3s leave out the opening cysteine and the closing phenylalanine or tryptophan. The order of the fields is V gene, CDR3 protein.

TRBV20-1	SAHSGNSYEQY
TRBV30	AGGDYEQY
TRBV5-1	ASSLGTGTPSYEQY
TRBV15	ATSRDAPTSGSYNEQF
TRBV4-1	ASSHQRDSHYGYT
TRBV5-8	ASSLTRANYGYT
TRBV6-6	ASTPRRTGHANEQF
TRBV2	ASSERRRDQETQY
TRBV2	ASSPDYGYT
TRBV5-1	ASSLGTGSGSPLH
TRBV6-1	ASSLGGDSVEQF
TRBV24-1	ATSDSQGGRETQY
TRBV20-1	SARESGPTDTQY
TRBV5-1	ASSLSPEPYGYT
TRBV6-1	ASSDPGTVKETQY
TRBV7-2	ASSYPSYEQY